This T cell receptor beta chain was observed in a study of naive CD8 T cells in extremely preterm neonates. The healthy nonsmoking adult controls had a median age of approximately 36 years, range roughly 18-55 years. About this clone itself: The target antigen is unknown.

General study findings and limits: Compared with all age groups, preterm neonates showed less repertoire richness.

V lost 5 bases and J lost 6, with 16 bases in between. CDR1 is SGHTA and CDR2 is FQGTGA in the germline V gene. The CDR3 is 14 residues long. Method: immunoSEQ multiplex PCR; TCRdb's copy keeps in-frame clones and lacks some. In the table there are 4,500 to 6,000 clones, approximately 96% of which are singletons. Input material: naive CD8+ T cells from blood. The chain carries TRBV7-3 and TRBJ1-1; D perhaps matches TRBD1 (6 bases). The sequence was obtained from a human donor in good health. The CDR3 DNA reads TGTGCCAGCAGCAGACTCGGGGGGGGCGCTGAAGCTTTCTTT. Its translation is CASSRLGGGAEAFF. Based on the CDR3 plus reference TRBV7-3 and TRBJ1-1, the full variable domain is GAGVSQTPSNKVTEKGKYVELRCDPISGHTALYWYRQSLGQGPEFLIYFQGTGAADDSGLPNDRFFAVRPEGSVSTLKIQRTERGDSAVYLCASSRLGGGAEAFFGQGTRLTVV.